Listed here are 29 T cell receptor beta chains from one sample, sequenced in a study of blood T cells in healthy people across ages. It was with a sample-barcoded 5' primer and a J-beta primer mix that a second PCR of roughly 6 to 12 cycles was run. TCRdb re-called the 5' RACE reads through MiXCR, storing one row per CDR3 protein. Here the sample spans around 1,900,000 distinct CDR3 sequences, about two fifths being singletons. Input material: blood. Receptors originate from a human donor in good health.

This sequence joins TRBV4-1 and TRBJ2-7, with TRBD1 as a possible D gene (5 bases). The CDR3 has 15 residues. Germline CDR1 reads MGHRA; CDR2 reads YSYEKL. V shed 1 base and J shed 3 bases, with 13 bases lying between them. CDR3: CASSQGENRGYEQYF. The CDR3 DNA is TGCGCCAGCAGCCAAGGAGAGAATAGGGGCTACGAGCAGTACTTC.

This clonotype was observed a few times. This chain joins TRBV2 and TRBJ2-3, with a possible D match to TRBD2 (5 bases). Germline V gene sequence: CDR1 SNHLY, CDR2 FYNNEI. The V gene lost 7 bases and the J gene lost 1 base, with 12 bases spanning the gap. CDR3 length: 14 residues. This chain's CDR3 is CASNLGAGTDTQYF. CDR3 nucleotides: TGTGCCAGCAACCTAGGAGCGGGCACAGATACGCAGTATTTT. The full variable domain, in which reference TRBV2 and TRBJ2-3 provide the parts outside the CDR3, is EPEVTQTPSHQVTQMGQEVILRCVPISNHLYFYWYRQILGQKVEFLVSFYNNEISEKSEIFDDQFSVERPDGSNFTLKIRSTKLEDSAMYFCASNLGAGTDTQYFGPGTRLTVL.

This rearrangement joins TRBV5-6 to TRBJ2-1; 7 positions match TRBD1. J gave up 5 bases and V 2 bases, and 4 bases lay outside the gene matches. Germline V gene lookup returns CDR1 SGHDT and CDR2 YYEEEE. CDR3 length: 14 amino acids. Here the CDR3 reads CASSFLDRDNEQFF. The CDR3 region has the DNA TGTGCCAGCAGCTTTCTAGACAGGGACAATGAGCAGTTCTTC.

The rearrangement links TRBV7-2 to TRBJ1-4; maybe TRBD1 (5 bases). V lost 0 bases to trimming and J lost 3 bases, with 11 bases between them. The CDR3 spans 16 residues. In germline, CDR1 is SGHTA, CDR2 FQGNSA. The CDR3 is CASSLARGLANEKLFF. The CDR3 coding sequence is TGTGCCAGCAGCTTAGCTCGGGGACTCGCTAATGAAAAACTGTTTTTT.

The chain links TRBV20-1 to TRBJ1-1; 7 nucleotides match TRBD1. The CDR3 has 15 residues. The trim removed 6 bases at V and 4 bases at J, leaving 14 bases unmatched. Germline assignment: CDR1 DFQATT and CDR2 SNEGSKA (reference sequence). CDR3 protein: CSAPTGEGMSTEAFF. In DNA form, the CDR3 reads TGCAGTGCCCCCACAGGGGAAGGTATGAGCACTGAAGCTTTCTTT.

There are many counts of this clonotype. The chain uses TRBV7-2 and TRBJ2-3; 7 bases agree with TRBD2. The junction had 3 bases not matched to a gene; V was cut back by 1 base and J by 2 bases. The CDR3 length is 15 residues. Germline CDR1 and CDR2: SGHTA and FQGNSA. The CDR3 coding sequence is TGTGCCAGCAGCTTAGTTGGGACTAACACAGATACGCAGTATTTT. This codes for CASSLVGTNTDTQYF.

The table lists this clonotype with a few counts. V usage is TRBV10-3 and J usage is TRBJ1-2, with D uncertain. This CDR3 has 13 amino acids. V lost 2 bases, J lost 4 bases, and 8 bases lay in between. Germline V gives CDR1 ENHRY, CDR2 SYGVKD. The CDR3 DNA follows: TGTGCCATCAGTGAGGGAACAGTCTATGGCTACACCTTC. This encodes CAISEGTVYGYTF.

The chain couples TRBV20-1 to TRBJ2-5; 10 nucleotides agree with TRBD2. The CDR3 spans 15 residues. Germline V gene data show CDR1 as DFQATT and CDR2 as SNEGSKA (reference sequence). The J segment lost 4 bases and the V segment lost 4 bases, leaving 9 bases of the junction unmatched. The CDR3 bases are TGCAGTGCTACGCCAGCGGGGGGGCAGGGAGAGACCCAGTACTTC. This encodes CSATPAGGQGETQYF.

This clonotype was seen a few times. The CDR3 DNA follows: TGTGCCATCAGTGAGTCGTATAGCGGGTACGAGCAGTACTTC. It is translated as CAISESYSGYEQYF. V gene TRBV10-3 combines with J gene TRBJ2-4; 7 nucleotides agree with TRBD2. Near its end, the DNA agrees better with TRBJ2-7, so the J call may be wrong. CDR3 length: 14 amino acids. Germline V gives CDR1 ENHRY, CDR2 SYGVKD.

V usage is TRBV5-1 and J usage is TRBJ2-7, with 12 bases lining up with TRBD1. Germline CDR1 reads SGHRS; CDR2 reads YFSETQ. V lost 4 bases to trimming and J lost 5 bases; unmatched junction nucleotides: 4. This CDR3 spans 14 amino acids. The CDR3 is CASSVGQGAHEQYF. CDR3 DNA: TGCGCCAGCAGCGTGGGACAGGGGGCCCACGAGCAGTACTTC.

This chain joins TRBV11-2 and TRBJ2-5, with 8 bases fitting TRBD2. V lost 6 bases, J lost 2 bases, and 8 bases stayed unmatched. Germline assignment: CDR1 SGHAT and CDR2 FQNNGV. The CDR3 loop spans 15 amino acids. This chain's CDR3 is CASSLSGIIQETQYF. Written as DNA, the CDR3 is TGTGCCAGCAGTCTTAGCGGGATTATACAAGAGACCCAGTACTTC.

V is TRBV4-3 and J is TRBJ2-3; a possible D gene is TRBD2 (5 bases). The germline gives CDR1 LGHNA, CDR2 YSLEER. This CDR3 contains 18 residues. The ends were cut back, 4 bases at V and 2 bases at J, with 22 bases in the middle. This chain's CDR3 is CASSLSSGLAATTDTQYF. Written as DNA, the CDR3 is TGCGCCAGCAGCCTAAGTTCCGGACTGGCGGCGACCACAGATACGCAGTATTTT.

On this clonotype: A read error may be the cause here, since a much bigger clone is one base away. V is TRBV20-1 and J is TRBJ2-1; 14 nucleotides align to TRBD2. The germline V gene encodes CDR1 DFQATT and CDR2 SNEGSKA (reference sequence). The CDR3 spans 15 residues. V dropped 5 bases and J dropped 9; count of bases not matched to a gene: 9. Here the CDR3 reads CSASRLAGGHSEQFF. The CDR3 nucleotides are TGCAGTGCTTCCCGACTAGCGGGGGGGCATTCTGAGCAGTTCTTC.

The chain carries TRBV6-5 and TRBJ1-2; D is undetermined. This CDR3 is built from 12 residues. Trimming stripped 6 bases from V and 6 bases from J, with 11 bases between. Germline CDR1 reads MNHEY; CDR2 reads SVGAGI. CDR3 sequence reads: CASSRTSHGYTF. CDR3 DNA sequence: TGTGCCAGCAGCCGGACCAGTCATGGCTACACCTTC.

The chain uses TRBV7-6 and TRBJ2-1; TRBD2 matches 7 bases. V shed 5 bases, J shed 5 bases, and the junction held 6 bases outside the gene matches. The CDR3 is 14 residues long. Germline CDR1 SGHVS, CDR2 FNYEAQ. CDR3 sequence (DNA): TGTGCCAGCAGCCCCGGGGGGACTAACAATGAGCAGTTCTTC. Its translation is CASSPGGTNNEQFF.

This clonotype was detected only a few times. CDR3 in amino acids: CSVGQGDWYGYTF. The DNA of the CDR3 is TGCAGCGTGGGACAGGGAGATTGGTATGGCTACACCTTC. This sequence joins TRBV29-1 and TRBJ1-2, with 9 positions matching TRBD1. CDR3 length: 13 residues. J was trimmed by 5 bases and V by 6 bases; bases with no gene match: 7. In germline, CDR1 is SQVTM, CDR2 ANQGSEA.

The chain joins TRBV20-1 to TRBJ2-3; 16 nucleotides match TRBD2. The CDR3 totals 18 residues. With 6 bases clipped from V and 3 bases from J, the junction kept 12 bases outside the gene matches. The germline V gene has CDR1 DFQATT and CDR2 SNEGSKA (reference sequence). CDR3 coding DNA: TGCAGTGCAACCCGACCGGGACTAGCGGGGGGGCGAACAGATACGCAGTATTTT. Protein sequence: CSATRPGLAGGRTDTQYF.

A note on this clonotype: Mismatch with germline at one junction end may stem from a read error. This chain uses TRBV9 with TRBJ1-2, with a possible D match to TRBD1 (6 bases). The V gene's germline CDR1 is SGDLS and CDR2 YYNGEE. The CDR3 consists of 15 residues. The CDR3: CASSVGGHPAYGYTF. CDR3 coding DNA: TGTGCCAGCAGTGTAGGGGGACACCCTGCTTATGGCTACACCTTC.

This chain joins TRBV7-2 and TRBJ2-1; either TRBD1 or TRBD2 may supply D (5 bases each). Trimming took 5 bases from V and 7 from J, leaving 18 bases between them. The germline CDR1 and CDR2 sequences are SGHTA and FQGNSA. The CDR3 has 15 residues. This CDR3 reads CASSTYRTSANEQFF. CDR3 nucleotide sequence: TGTGCCAGCAGCACATACAGGACTTCTGCTAATGAGCAGTTCTTC.

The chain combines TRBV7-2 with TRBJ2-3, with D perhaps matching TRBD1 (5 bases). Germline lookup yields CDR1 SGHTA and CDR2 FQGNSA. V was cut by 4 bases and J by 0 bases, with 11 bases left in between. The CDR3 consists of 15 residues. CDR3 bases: TGTGCCAGCAGCTCACCTACAGGAAGCACAGATACGCAGTATTTT. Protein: CASSSPTGSTDTQYF.

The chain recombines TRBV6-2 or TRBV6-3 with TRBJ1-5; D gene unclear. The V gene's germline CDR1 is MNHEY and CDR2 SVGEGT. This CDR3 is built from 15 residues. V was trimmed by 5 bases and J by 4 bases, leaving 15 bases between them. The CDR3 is CASSPRPEANQPQHF. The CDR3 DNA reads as TGTGCCAGCAGTCCCCGGCCCGAGGCGAATCAGCCCCAGCATTTT.

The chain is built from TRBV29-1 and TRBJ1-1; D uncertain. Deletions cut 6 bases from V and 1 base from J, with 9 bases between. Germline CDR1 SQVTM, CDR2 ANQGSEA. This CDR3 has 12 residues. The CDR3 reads CSVIGGNTEAFF. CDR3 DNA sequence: TGCAGCGTAATCGGAGGGAACACTGAAGCTTTCTTT.

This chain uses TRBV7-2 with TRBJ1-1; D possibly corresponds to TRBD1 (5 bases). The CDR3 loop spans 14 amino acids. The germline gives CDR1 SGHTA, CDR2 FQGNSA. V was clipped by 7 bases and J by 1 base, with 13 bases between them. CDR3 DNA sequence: TGTGCCAGCACCCGGCAGGGATCGAACACTGAAGCTTTCTTT. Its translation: CASTRQGSNTEAFF.

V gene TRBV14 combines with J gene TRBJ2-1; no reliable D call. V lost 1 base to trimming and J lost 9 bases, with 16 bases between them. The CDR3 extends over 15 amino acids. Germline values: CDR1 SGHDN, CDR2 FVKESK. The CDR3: CASSQVGSGSSEQFF. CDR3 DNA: TGTGCCAGCAGCCAAGTGGGATCTGGATCGAGTGAGCAGTTCTTC. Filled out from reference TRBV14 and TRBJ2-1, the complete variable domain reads EAGVTQFPSHSVIEKGQTVTLRCDPISGHDNLYWYRRVMGKEIKFLLHFVKESKQDESGMPNNRFLAERTGGTYSTLKVQPAELEDSGVYFCASSQVGSGSSEQFFGPGTRLTVL.

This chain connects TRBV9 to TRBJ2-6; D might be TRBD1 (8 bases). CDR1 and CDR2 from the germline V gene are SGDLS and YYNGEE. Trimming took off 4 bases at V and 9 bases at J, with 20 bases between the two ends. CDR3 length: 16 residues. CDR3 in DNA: TGTGCCAGCAGCCCCCCGACAGGGGCGGGAGTCAACGTCCTGACTTTC. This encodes CASSPPTGAGVNVLTF. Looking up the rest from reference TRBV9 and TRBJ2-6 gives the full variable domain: DSGVTQTPKHLITATGQRVTLRCSPRSGDLSVYWYQQSLDQGLQFLIQYYNGEERAKGNILERFSAQQFPDLHSELNLSSLELGDSALYFCASSPPTGAGVNVLTFGAGSRLTVL.

In DNA form, the CDR3 reads TGTGCCAGCAGTTGGACTAGCGGGGTTTATGGATCCTACGAGCAGTACTTC. This encodes CASSWTSGVYGSYEQYF. The chain carries TRBV7-9 and TRBJ2-7; 12 bases map to TRBD2. Germline assignment: CDR1 SEHNR and CDR2 FQNEAQ (reference sequence). The CDR3 is made up of 17 amino acids. V lost 6 bases, J lost 1 base, and 10 bases stayed unmatched.

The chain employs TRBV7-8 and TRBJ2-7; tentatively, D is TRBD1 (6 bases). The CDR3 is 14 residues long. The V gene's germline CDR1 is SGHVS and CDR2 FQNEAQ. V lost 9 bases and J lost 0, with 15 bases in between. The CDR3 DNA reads TGTGCCAGTGCGGTAGACAGGACCTCCTACGAGCAGTACTTC. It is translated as CASAVDRTSYEQYF.

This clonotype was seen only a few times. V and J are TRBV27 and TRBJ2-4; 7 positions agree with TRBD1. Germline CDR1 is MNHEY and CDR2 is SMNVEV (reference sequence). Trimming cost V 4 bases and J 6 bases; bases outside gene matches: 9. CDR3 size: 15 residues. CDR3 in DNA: TGTGCCAGCAGTTCCCCTAGACAGGGATTAAACATTCAGTACTTC. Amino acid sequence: CASSSPRQGLNIQYF.

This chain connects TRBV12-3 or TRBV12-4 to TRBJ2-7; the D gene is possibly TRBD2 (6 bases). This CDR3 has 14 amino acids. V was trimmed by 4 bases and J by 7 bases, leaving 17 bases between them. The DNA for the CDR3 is TGTGCCAGCAGTTCGGGGCTAGCGCTAGGTGAGCAGTACTTC. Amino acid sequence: CASSSGLALGEQYF.